The entry that follows covers one TCR beta chain sequence. V shed 4 bases and J 6 bases; nucleotides not matched to a gene: 3. The length of the CDR3 is 13 residues. CDR1 and CDR2 (germline): LNHDA, SQIVND (reference sequence). Both 60 Vbeta primers and 13 Jbeta primers went into the PCR. Measured with immunoSEQ multiplex PCR; TCRdb has only the in-frame clones, and not every one. Of approximately 150,000 clones in the sample, roughly 80% are singletons; the top ten hold 4% to 5.5%. The sample is drawn from a study of cytomegalovirus exposure and HLA in healthy donors. Specimen: PBMCs. The origin of this receptor is a male donor in good health and CMV-seronegative. This chain connects TRBV19 to TRBJ1-5, with 7 positions matching TRBD1. The CDR3 DNA reads as TGTGCCAGTAGTACGCAGGGGGTTCAGCCCCAGCATTTT. Encoded protein: CASSTQGVQPQHF.